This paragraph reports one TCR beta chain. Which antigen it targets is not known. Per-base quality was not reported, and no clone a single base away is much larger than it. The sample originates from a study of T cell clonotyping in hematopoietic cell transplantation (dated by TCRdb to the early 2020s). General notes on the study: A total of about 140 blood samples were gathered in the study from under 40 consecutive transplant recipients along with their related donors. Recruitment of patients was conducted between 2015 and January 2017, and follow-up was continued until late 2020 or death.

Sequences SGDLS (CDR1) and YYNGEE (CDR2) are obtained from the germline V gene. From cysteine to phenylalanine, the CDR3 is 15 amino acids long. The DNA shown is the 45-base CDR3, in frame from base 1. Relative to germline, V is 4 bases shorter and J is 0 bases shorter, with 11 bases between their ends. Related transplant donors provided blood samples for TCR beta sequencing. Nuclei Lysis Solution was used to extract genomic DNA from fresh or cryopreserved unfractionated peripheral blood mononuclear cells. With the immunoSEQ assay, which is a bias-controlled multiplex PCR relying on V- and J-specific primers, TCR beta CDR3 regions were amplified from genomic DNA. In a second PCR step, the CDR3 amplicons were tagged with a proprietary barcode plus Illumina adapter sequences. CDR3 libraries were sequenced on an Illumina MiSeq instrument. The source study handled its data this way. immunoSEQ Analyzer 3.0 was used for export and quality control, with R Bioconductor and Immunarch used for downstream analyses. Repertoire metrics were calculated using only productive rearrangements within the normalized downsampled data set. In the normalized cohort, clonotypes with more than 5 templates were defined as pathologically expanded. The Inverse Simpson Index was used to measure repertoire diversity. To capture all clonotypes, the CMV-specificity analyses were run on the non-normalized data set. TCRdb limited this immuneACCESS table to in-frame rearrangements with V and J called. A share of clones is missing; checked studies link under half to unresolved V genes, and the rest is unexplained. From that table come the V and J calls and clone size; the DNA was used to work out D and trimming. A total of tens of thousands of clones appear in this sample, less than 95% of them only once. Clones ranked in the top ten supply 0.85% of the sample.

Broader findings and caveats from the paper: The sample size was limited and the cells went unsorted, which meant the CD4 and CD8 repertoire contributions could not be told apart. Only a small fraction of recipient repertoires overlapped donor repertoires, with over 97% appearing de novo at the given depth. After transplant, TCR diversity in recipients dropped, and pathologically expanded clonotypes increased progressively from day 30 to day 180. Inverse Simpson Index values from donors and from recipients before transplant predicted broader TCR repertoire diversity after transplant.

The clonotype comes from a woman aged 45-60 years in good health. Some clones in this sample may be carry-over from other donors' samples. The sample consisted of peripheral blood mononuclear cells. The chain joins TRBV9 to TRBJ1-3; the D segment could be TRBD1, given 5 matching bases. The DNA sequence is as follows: TGTGCCAGCAGCACCGACAGCAGCTCTGGAAACACCATATATTTT. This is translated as CASSTDSSSGNTIYF.